The rows below give T cell receptor beta chains drawn from one sample of a study of T cell changes during pregnancy in multiple sclerosis. This table comes from immunoSEQ multiplex PCR, and its TCRdb copy is limited to in-frame clones, with some not included. The sample contains tens of thousands of clones, roughly nine tenths of which appear only once. The input for sequencing was CD4+ T cells from peripheral blood mononuclear cells, taken in the second trimester of pregnancy. The receptors were sampled from a female donor in good health, enrolled as a control in a pregnancy study. CDR3s include the opening cysteine and the closing phenylalanine or tryptophan. D genes are given only for firm matches.

cdr3_nt	cdr3_aa	v_call	d_call	j_call
TGTGCCAGCTCACCTGTAAGTTGGAGCGGGAGGGCCCGGACAGATACGCAGTATTTT	CASSPVSWSGRARTDTQYF	TRBV18	TRBD2	TRBJ2-3
TGTGCCAGCAGCTTAGCCTCGAGTACGGAAGCTTTCTTT	CASSLASSTEAFF	TRBV7-8	.	TRBJ1-1
TGTGCCAGCAGCCCAGGGCGAAACTATGGCTACACCTTC	CASSPGRNYGYTF	TRBV6-6	.	TRBJ1-2
TGCGCCAGCAGCCCCACAGGGGTGGGGGAGCAGTACTTC	CASSPTGVGEQYF	TRBV5-1	TRBD1	TRBJ2-7
TGTGCCAGCCGAACGGGAGGTCCGGGAAATGAGCAGTTCTTC	CASRTGGPGNEQFF	TRBV11-1	TRBD2	TRBJ2-1
TGTGCTAGTGGTTTTGAGGAGACCCAGTACTTC	CASGFEETQYF	TRBV12-5	.	TRBJ2-5
TGTGCCAGCTCACCACTTCCGGCAGGGGAAGGCCAAGGATATGGCTACACCTTC	CASSPLPAGEGQGYGYTF	TRBV18	.	TRBJ1-2
TGTGCCAGCAGTTACTCCGGGACAACGAACACTGAAGCTTTCTTT	CASSYSGTTNTEAFF	TRBV6-5	.	TRBJ1-1
TGTGCCAGCTCACCACAGGGAGGAGCTGAAGCTTTCTTT	CASSPQGGAEAFF	TRBV18	.	TRBJ1-1
TGTGCCAGCAGCTGGGGTGGTTGGAGGGCCTACAATGAGCAGTTCTTC	CASSWGGWRAYNEQFF	TRBV5-6	.	TRBJ2-1
TGTGCCAGCAGTGAAGCGCTTAGGCAGGGTTACTATGGCTACACCTTC	CASSEALRQGYYGYTF	TRBV2	.	TRBJ1-2
TGCGCCAGCAGATCCCCCCTCTTCCCGGGGGGGCGCAATGAGCAGTTCTTC	CASRSPLFPGGRNEQFF	TRBV5-1	TRBD2	TRBJ2-1
TGCGCCAGCAGGCTAGGACAGGGTGAAGCTTTCTTT	CASRLGQGEAFF	TRBV5-1	TRBD1	TRBJ1-1
TGTGCCAGCAGCCAAGAGGGGATGGCCAGGGGGCGCTTGACCTCTGGAAACACCATATATTTT	CASSQEGMARGRLTSGNTIYF	TRBV4-2	TRBD1	TRBJ1-3
TGCGCCAGCAGCTTCCCGGGGGAAGATACGCAGTATTTT	CASSFPGEDTQYF	TRBV5-1	.	TRBJ2-3